The following is a T cell receptor (beta chain) sequence with its context. What it binds is unknown. The same CDR3 also results from other DNA sequences found in this sample. These data belong to a study of OX40 agonist ivuxolimab in advanced cancers. Turning to the study itself: Prior anti-PD-1, anti-PD-L1 or anti-CTLA-4 therapy did not bar entry, and roughly 40% had some.

TCRdb keeps only in-frame clones here, not all; method: immunoSEQ multiplex PCR. The repertoire consists of about 84,000 clones, with approximately 89% occurring once and the leading ten covering approximately 0.2%. General study findings and limits: Antigens targeted by the expanded peripheral T cells were not determined. In a subset of nonresponders, normalized T-cell clonal expansion was also low. By week 6 at 0.1 to 3.0 mg/kg, blood CD4+ and CD8+ T cells had expanded clonally.

The TCR sequence derives from an adult with an advanced solid tumor such as melanoma, head and neck, liver or kidney cancer. The input for sequencing was CD4+ or CD8+ T cells sorted from blood, taken in a trial of the OX40 agonist ivuxolimab.

For the CDR3, the DNA is TGTGCCACCAGCAGAGATCCCGGGGGAGGGCGGCCCCAGCATTTT. This encodes CATSRDPGGGRPQHF. The chain has TRBV15 and TRBJ1-5; the D gene is possibly TRBD1 (5 bases). CDR1 and CDR2 (germline): LNHNV, YYDKDF (reference sequence). This CDR3 has 15 amino acids. V shed 0 bases and J shed 9 bases, with 15 bases lying between them.